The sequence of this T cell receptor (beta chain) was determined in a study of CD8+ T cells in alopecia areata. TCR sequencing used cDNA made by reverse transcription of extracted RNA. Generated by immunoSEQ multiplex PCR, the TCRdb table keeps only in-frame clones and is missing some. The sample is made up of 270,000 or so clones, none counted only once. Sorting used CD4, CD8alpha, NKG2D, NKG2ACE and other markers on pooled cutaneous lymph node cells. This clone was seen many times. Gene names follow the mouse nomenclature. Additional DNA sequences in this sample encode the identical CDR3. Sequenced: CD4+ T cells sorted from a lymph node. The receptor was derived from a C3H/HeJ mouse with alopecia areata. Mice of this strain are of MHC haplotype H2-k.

The CDR3 spells CASSVGTGQLYF. Incomplete CDR3 DNA: TGTGCCAGCAGTGTGGGCACCGGG. This chain joins TRBV13-1 and TRBJ2-2; D remains ambiguous. The CDR3 goes on 4 residues after the read ends, and that part is filled in from the germline J gene. Trimming shortened V by 3 bases and J by 4 bases, and 4 bases separated the two germline ends. Germline values: CDR1 NSHNY, CDR2 SYGAGN. The CDR3 sequence is 12 residues long.